Each of the 22 T cell receptor beta chains below was sequenced from the same sample in a study of OX40 agonist ivuxolimab in advanced cancers. The protocol was immunoSEQ multiplex PCR, while the TCRdb copy is restricted to in-frame clones and leaves out a portion. The sample lists about 80,000 clones; 80% to 90% were seen once. This specimen consisted of CD4+ or CD8+ T cells sorted from blood, obtained in a trial of the OX40 agonist ivuxolimab. Receptor source: an adult with an advanced solid tumor such as melanoma, head and neck, liver or kidney cancer.

The chain has TRBV27 and TRBJ2-7; D is tentatively TRBD1 or TRBD2 (7 bases each). The CDR3 contains 15 residues. Trimming took 6 bases from V and 4 from J, leaving 19 bases between them. Per the germline V gene, CDR1 is MNHEY and CDR2 is SMNVEV (reference sequence). The CDR3 nucleotides read TGTGCCAGCAGACCCCGGGGGGACAGTCCTTACGAGCAGTACTTC. Its protein product is CASRPRGDSPYEQYF.

V and J are TRBV5-1 and TRBJ1-1; 8 nucleotides agree with TRBD1. Losses at the gene ends were 0 bases for V and 4 bases for J; bases not matched to a gene: 2. Germline CDR1 and CDR2: SGHRS and YFSETQ. The CDR3 sequence is 14 residues long. CDR3 sequence: CASSLGTGLTEAFF. The CDR3 nucleotides read TGCGCCAGCAGCTTGGGGACAGGGCTCACTGAAGCTTTCTTT.

J is TRBJ2-7 and V is TRBV7-2; D gene ambiguous. The ends were cut back, 5 bases at V and 1 base at J, with 12 bases in the middle. The CDR3 loop spans 14 amino acids. CDR1 and CDR2 from the germline V gene are SGHTA and FQGNSA. DNA of the CDR3: TGTGCCAGCAGCCTGACAAGCAAGTCCTACGAGCAGTACTTC. It encodes CASSLTSKSYEQYF.

This clone was detected only once. The chain combines TRBV29-1 with TRBJ1-3, with D possibly being TRBD1 (5 bases). CDR3 size: 13 residues. V was clipped by 4 bases and J by 4 bases, with 11 bases between them. CDR1 is SQVTM and CDR2 is ANQGSEA in the germline V gene. In DNA, the CDR3 is TGCAGCGTTGCAGAGACAGTCGGAAACACCATATATTTT. Translation: CSVAETVGNTIYF.

The chain recombines TRBV9 with TRBJ2-2, with D maybe TRBD2 (6 bases). V was cut by 0 bases and J by 4 bases, with 10 bases left in between. Germline CDR1 reads SGDLS; CDR2 reads YYNGEE. The CDR3 is made up of 15 amino acids. The CDR3 DNA is TGTGCCAGCAGCGTAGAGGGACTCCCCACCGGGGAGCTGTTTTTT. It translates to CASSVEGLPTGELFF.

The CDR3 is CASSTTGGYTEAFF. The CDR3 nucleotides read TGTGCCAGTAGTACGACAGGGGGCTACACTGAAGCTTTCTTT. This chain joins TRBV19 and TRBJ1-1, with TRBD1 matching over 10 bases. Germline CDR1 reads LNHDA; CDR2 reads SQIVND (reference sequence). The CDR3 runs 14 residues. V lost 4 bases, J lost 3 bases, and 2 bases stayed unmatched.

The chain employs TRBV6-1 and TRBJ2-3; 8 bases line up with TRBD2. Unmatched junction bases numbered 7, after V lost 4 bases and J lost 4 bases. In germline, CDR1 is MNHNS, CDR2 SASEGT. The length of the CDR3 is 15 residues. The CDR3 loop is CASSGAGGSSDTQYF. CDR3 nucleotides: TGTGCCAGCAGTGGTGCGGGGGGTTCTTCAGATACGCAGTATTTT.

J is TRBJ2-6 and V is TRBV7-9; D remains ambiguous. The CDR3 length is 16 residues. Trimming cost V 2 bases and J 1 base, with 9 bases left between them. CDR1 SEHNR and CDR2 FQNEAQ come from the germline V gene (reference sequence). CDR3 loop: CASSLIWESGANVLTF. The CDR3 DNA sequence: TGTGCCAGCAGCTTAATATGGGAATCTGGGGCCAACGTCCTGACTTTC.

J is TRBJ2-7 and V is TRBV5-6; 9 bases agree with TRBD1. The CDR3 totals 16 residues. Germline lookup yields CDR1 SGHDT and CDR2 YYEEEE. The trim removed 3 bases at V and 2 bases at J, leaving 9 bases unmatched. The DNA for the CDR3 is TGTGCCAGCAGCTCGGGACAGGGAATTCGCGCCTACGAGCAGTACTTC. Translated: CASSSGQGIRAYEQYF. Looking up the rest from reference TRBV5-6 and TRBJ2-7 gives the full variable domain: DAGVTQSPTHLIKTRGQQVTLRCSPKSGHDTVSWYQQALGQGPQFIFQYYEEEERQRGNFPDRFSGHQFPNYSSELNVNALLLGDSALYLCASSSGQGIRAYEQYFGPGTRLTVT.

The chain combines TRBV19 with TRBJ2-3, with D perhaps matching TRBD1 (5 bases). The CDR3 runs to 15 residues. Germline V gene data show CDR1 as LNHDA and CDR2 as SQIVND (reference sequence). The V and J ends lost 8 bases and 0 bases respectively, with 15 bases between them. The CDR3 sequence is CASGAGWRSTDTQYF. CDR3 sequence (DNA): TGTGCCAGTGGGGCAGGGTGGCGGAGCACAGATACGCAGTATTTT.

This clone was picked up one time. The rearrangement uses TRBV11-2 and TRBJ1-4; D not certain. V lost 4 bases and J lost 8, with 17 bases in between. The CDR3 runs to 15 residues. Germline V gene sequence: CDR1 SGHAT, CDR2 FQNNGV. The CDR3 DNA reads TGTGCCAGCAGCTCCGACGGGATCTCTGGCGAAAAACTGTTTTTT. Amino acid sequence: CASSSDGISGEKLFF.

The genes are TRBV7-2 and TRBJ2-1; D not certain. The CDR3 totals 14 residues. Germline CDR1 SGHTA, CDR2 FQGNSA. Trimming cost V 3 bases and J 0 bases, with 6 bases left between them. CDR3 bases: TGTGCCAGCAGCTTTTACTTCTCCTACAATGAGCAGTTCTTC. Translating it yields CASSFYFSYNEQFF.

The genes are TRBV7-2 and TRBJ1-4; 9 nucleotides agree with TRBD1. This CDR3 comprises 18 residues. Germline loops: CDR1 SGHTA, CDR2 FQGNSA. Trimming took 5 bases from V and 0 from J; bases not matched to a gene: 10. In nucleotides, the CDR3 is TGTGCCAGCAGCGGGATGACAGGGGGAATTGCAACTAATGAAAAACTGTTTTTT. Amino acids: CASSGMTGGIATNEKLFF.

This clone was observed many times. CDR3 residues: CASSQDPTGLYGYTF. In DNA form, the CDR3 reads TGCGCCAGCAGCCAAGACCCCACGGGTCTCTATGGCTACACCTTC. The chain carries TRBV4-1 and TRBJ1-2; no clear D gene. This CDR3 is 15 amino acids long. Germline CDR1 MGHRA, CDR2 YSYEKL. V dropped 0 bases and J dropped 4 bases, with 12 bases sitting between them.

The rearrangement links TRBV10-3 to TRBJ2-7; D is uncertain. Germline-derived CDR1 and CDR2 are ENHRY and SYGVKD. This CDR3 has 14 amino acids. The V and J ends lost 3 bases and 2 bases respectively, with 11 bases between them. The CDR3 DNA sequence: TGTGCCATCAGTGATGTACTTAAAACCTACGAGCAGTACTTC. Protein sequence: CAISDVLKTYEQYF.

The gene calls are TRBV5-1 and TRBJ2-3, with 9 bases identical to TRBD2. The CDR3 is made up of 14 amino acids. The V gene end was trimmed by 5 bases and the J gene end by 5 bases; junction bases not matched to a gene: 6. The germline CDR1 and CDR2 sequences are SGHRS and YFSETQ. The CDR3 spells CASRPSGTGDTQYF. Written as DNA, the CDR3 is TGCGCCAGCAGGCCTAGCGGGACGGGAGATACGCAGTATTTT.

The genes are TRBV12-5 and TRBJ1-4, with a weak D call TRBD1 (6 bases). The germline gives CDR1 LGHNT, CDR2 FRNRAP. The V and J ends lost 7 bases and 8 bases respectively, with 26 bases between them. The CDR3 sequence is 17 residues long. The CDR3 loop is CASAPGSGARLREKLFF. CDR3 sequence (DNA): TGTGCTAGTGCCCCGGGGTCGGGGGCGCGGTTAAGGGAAAAACTGTTTTTT. The entire variable domain, with the rest obtained from reference TRBV12-5 and TRBJ1-4, is as follows: DARVTQTPRHKVTEMGQEVTMRCQPILGHNTVFWYRQTMMQGLELLAYFRNRAPLDDSGMPKDRFSAEMPDATLATLKIQPSEPRDSAVYFCASAPGSGARLREKLFFGSGTQLSVL.

This chain links TRBV18 with TRBJ1-2; 9 bases map to TRBD1. The CDR3 sequence is 16 residues long. Trimming cost V 3 bases and J 3 bases; bases outside gene matches: 8. Germline loops: CDR1 KGHSH, CDR2 LQKENI. The CDR3 spells CASSPSQGANDYGYTF. CDR3 coding DNA: TGTGCCAGCTCACCTTCACAGGGGGCTAATGACTATGGCTACACCTTC.

The V and J genes are TRBV5-1 and TRBJ2-2; TRBD2 might be the D (6 bases). Deletions cut 3 bases from V and 3 bases from J, with 18 bases between. Per germline, CDR1 SGHRS and CDR2 YFSETQ. CDR3 length: 17 residues. This CDR3 reads CASSWGLGREDTGELFF. In DNA form, the CDR3 reads TGCGCCAGCAGCTGGGGACTTGGTAGGGAGGACACCGGGGAGCTGTTTTTT.

The V call is TRBV29-1, the J call TRBJ2-3; 11 nucleotides align to TRBD2. The germline CDR1 and CDR2 sequences are SQVTM and ANQGSEA. V lost 3 bases and J lost 6; bases outside the gene matches: 14. The CDR3 covers 17 residues. The CDR3 sequence is CSVDPLLAGAAVDTQYF. In DNA form, the CDR3 reads TGCAGCGTTGACCCACTACTAGCGGGAGCTGCCGTTGATACGCAGTATTTT.

This chain connects TRBV5-1 to TRBJ2-6; D unresolved. The CDR3 has 17 residues. Germline assignment: CDR1 SGHRS and CDR2 YFSETQ. With 2 bases removed from V and 2 bases from J, the gap between germline ends came to 14 bases. For the CDR3, the DNA is TGCGCCAGCAGCTTTCGACCCCCCAACGCTGGGGCCAACGTCCTGACTTTC. This sequence encodes CASSFRPPNAGANVLTF.

The V gene is TRBV5-8, the J gene TRBJ1-5; unclear D gene. Germline V gene sequence: CDR1 SGHTS, CDR2 YDEGEE. V dropped 4 bases and J dropped 6 bases, with 14 bases sitting between them. The CDR3 sequence is 14 residues long. For the CDR3, the DNA is TGTGCCAGCAGCCCCTGGGAGGGAGGTCAGCCCCAGCATTTT. Translated: CASSPWEGGQPQHF.